Included here is one T cell receptor (beta chain) sequence, with context. The entry originates in a study of glioma-infiltrating T cells after dendritic cell vaccination. Overall study: The vaccine used monocyte-derived dendritic cells pulsed overnight with autologous tumor lysate.

Up to 2 ug genomic DNA was used for TCRB CDR3 amplification. Profiled with immunoSEQ multiplex PCR; TCRdb holds only in-frame clones, not every one. The sample carries about 92,000 clones, over 75% recorded once. Selection required adequate fresh-frozen tumor tissue plus more than two years' survival data. PBMC sampling occurred before vaccination, two weeks after the third dose, and at progression. V lost 2 bases to trimming and J lost 2 bases; unmatched junction nucleotides: 6. The CDR3 loop spans 16 amino acids. Germline V gives CDR1 MNHEY, CDR2 SVGAGI. Sequencing used blood, obtained before dendritic cell vaccination. The V call is TRBV6-5, the J call TRBJ2-3, with TRBD2 matching 8 bases. This receptor was obtained from a human donor with glioblastoma. In DNA, the CDR3 is TGTGCCAGCAGTTACGGGCGGGGGGTACCCACAGATACGCAGTATTTT. The encoded protein is CASSYGRGVPTDTQYF.